This passage covers 4 T cell receptor beta chains from one sample sequenced in a study of vaccination effects on CD4 cells after COVID-19. Libraries were prepared by immunoSEQ multiplex PCR; TCRdb keeps only in-frame clonotypes and omits some of them. The table lists 20,000 to 25,000 clones, 73% of them singletons, with approximately 11% in the top ten. Subsequent to 10 days of culture, CD4+ T cells were isolated. Their antigen targets remain unknown. Here the sequenced sample was CD4+ T cells from PBMCs cultured without peptide, taken before COVID-19 vaccination. These receptors were obtained from a human donor who received a COVID-19 vaccine.

V gene TRBV19 combines with J gene TRBJ2-7; D may be TRBD1 (5 bases). The CDR3 is 13 amino acids. The germline V gene has CDR1 LNHDA and CDR2 SQIVND (reference sequence). Trimming cost V 4 bases and J 7 bases, with 14 bases left between them. This CDR3 reads CASSTGRAGEQYF. The CDR3, as DNA: TGTGCCAGTAGTACGGGCCGAGCAGGGGAGCAGTACTTC.

The V and J genes are TRBV14 and TRBJ1-1, with D possibly being TRBD1 (5 bases). Germline CDR1 reads SGHDN; CDR2 reads FVKESK. Trimming stripped 1 base from V and 0 bases from J, with 9 bases between. The CDR3 is 15 residues long. CDR3 sequence (DNA): TGTGCCAGCAGCCAAGTTAAGGGACTGAACACTGAAGCTTTCTTT. This sequence encodes CASSQVKGLNTEAFF.

This chain joins TRBV25-1 and TRBJ2-7; 8 bases are a match to TRBD1. The trim removed 6 bases at V and 3 bases at J, leaving 7 bases unmatched. The germline CDR1 and CDR2 sequences are MGHDK and SYGVNS. The CDR3 has 14 amino acids. CDR3 sequence reads: CASSTQGAHYEQYF. The CDR3 bases are TGTGCCAGCAGCACCCAGGGGGCCCACTACGAGCAGTACTTC.

The chain has TRBV27 and TRBJ2-1; D is unclear. The V end lost 2 bases, the J end lost 1 base, and 6 bases lay between the germline ends. The CDR3 loop spans 14 amino acids. Germline-derived CDR1 and CDR2 are MNHEY and SMNVEV (reference sequence). The CDR3 sequence is CASSLERSYNEQFF. The CDR3 bases are TGTGCCAGCAGTTTAGAACGGTCCTACAATGAGCAGTTCTTC.